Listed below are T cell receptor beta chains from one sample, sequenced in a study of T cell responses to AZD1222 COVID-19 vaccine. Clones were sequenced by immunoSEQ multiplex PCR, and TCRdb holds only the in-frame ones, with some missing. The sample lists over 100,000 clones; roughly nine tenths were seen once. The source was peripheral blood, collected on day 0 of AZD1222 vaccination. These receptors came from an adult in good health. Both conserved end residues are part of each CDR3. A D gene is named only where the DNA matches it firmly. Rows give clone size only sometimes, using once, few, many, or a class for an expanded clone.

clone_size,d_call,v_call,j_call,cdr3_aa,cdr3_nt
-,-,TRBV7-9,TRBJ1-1,CASSLVEGTEAFF,TGTGCCAGCAGCTTAGTAGAAGGCACTGAAGCTTTCTTT
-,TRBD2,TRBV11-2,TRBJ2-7,CASSTPSGRGREQYF,TGTGCCAGCAGCACCCCTAGCGGGAGGGGACGCGAGCAGTACTTC
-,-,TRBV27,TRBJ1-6,CASSLWGGNSPLHF,TGTGCCAGCAGTTTATGGGGGGGGAATTCACCCCTCCACTTT
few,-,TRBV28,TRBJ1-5,CASSLNANQPQHF,TGTGCCAGCAGTTTAAATGCGAATCAGCCCCAGCATTTT
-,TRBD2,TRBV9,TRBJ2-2,CASSSRSLAGVGTGELFF,TGTGCCAGCAGCTCCCGTAGTTTAGCGGGAGTGGGGACCGGGGAGCTGTTTTTT
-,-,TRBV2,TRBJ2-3,CASHGRADTQYF,TGTGCCAGCCACGGAAGGGCAGATACGCAGTATTTT
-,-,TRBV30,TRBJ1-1,CAWSVRGNTEAFF,TGTGCCTGGAGTGTACGGGGAAACACTGAAGCTTTCTTT
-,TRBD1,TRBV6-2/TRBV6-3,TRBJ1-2,CASSPASGQGNYGYTF,TGTGCCAGCAGCCCTGCATCGGGACAGGGGAACTATGGCTACACCTTC
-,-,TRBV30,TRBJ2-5,CAWSVRQSNQETQYF,TGTGCCTGGAGTGTACGGCAGTCCAACCAAGAGACCCAGTACTTC
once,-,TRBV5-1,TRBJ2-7,CASSWGGGGYEQYF,TGCGCCAGCAGCTGGGGGGGCGGGGGCTACGAGCAGTACTTC
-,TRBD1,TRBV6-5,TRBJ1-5,CASSYRGENQPQHF,TGTGCCAGCAGCTACAGGGGGGAGAATCAGCCCCAGCATTTT
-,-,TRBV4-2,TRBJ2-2,CASSQATSNTGELFF,TGTGCCAGCAGCCAAGCAACTAGTAACACCGGGGAGCTGTTTTTT
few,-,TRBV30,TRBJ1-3,CAWSVWEAGGGNTIYF,TGTGCCTGGAGTGTTTGGGAGGCTGGAGGTGGAAACACCATATATTTT
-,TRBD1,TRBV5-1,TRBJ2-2,CASSLEGQGVRTGELFF,TGCGCCAGCAGCTTGGAGGGACAGGGGGTTCGCACCGGGGAGCTGTTTTTT
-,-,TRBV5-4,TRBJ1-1,CASSRGNREAFF,TGTGCCAGCAGCCGGGGAAATAGGGAAGCTTTCTTT
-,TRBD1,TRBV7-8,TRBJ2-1,CASSLARTGSSEQFF,TGTGCCAGCAGCTTGGCGAGGACAGGGTCAAGTGAGCAGTTCTTC
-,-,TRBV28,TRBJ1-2,CASSPQGLGYTF,TGTGCCAGCAGTCCCCAAGGTCTGGGCTACACCTTC
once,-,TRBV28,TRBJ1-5,CASSPPGGSGNQPQHF,TGTGCCAGCAGTCCCCCCGGGGGCTCTGGCAATCAGCCCCAGCATTTT
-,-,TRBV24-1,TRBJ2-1,CATRSNRQGGEQFF,TGTGCCACCAGATCCAATCGGCAGGGCGGTGAGCAGTTCTTC
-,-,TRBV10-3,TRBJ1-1,CAISDSRLGTLKGGNTEAFF,TGTGCCATCAGTGACTCACGATTAGGGACACTTAAAGGGGGGAACACTGAAGCTTTCTTT
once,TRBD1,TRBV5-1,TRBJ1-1,CASRGAGGMNTEAFF,TGCGCCAGTCGGGGTGCAGGGGGTATGAACACTGAAGCTTTCTTT
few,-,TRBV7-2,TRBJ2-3,CASSPRLAGLGDTQYF,TGTGCCAGCAGCCCCAGACTGGCGGGATTGGGAGATACGCAGTATTTT
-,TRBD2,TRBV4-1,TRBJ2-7,CASSQDEAGGWEQYF,TGCGCCAGCAGCCAAGATGAGGCGGGAGGCTGGGAGCAGTACTTC
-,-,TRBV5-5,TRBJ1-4,CASSLPGPEEKLFF,TGTGCCAGCAGCTTGCCTGGACCGGAGGAAAAACTGTTTTTT
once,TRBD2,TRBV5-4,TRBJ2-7,CASSFELAGGVTSYEQYF,TGTGCCAGCAGCTTTGAGCTAGCGGGAGGTGTGACTTCCTACGAGCAGTACTTC
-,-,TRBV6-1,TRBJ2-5,CASSEWGPGEKETQYF,TGTGCCAGCAGTGAATGGGGTCCAGGGGAGAAAGAGACCCAGTACTTC
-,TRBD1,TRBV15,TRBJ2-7,CATRRTGGGHEQYF,TGTGCCACCAGAAGGACAGGGGGCGGCCACGAGCAGTACTTC
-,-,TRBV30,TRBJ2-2,CAWIHKGRDTGELFF,TGTGCCTGGATCCATAAGGGGCGCGACACCGGGGAGCTGTTTTTT
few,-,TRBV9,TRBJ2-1,CASSVGPWAEQFF,TGTGCCAGCAGCGTAGGCCCCTGGGCCGAGCAGTTCTTC
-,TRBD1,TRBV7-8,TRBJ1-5,CASSLSQGQVPNQPQHF,TGTGCCAGCAGCTTAAGCCAGGGACAGGTCCCGAATCAGCCCCAGCATTTT
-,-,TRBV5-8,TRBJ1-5,CASSLRGFNQPQHF,TGTGCCAGCAGCTTGAGGGGCTTTAATCAGCCCCAGCATTTT
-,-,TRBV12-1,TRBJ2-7,CASSAPGLLRSYEQYF,TGTGCCAGCAGCGCCCCGGGACTACTCCGCTCCTACGAGCAGTACTTC
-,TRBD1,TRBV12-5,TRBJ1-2,CASGLVLGQGTNYGYTF,TGTGCTAGTGGTTTGGTACTCGGACAGGGGACGAACTATGGCTACACCTTC
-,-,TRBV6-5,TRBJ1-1,CASSLYGGFEAFF,TGTGCCAGCAGTTTATACGGGGGGTTTGAAGCTTTCTTT
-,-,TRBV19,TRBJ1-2,CASSGVRMVDGYTF,TGTGCCAGTAGTGGGGTACGGATGGTGGATGGCTACACCTTC
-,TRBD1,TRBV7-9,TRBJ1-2,CASSPGQGLGYGYTF,TGTGCCAGCAGCCCGGGACAGGGTTTGGGCTATGGCTACACCTTC
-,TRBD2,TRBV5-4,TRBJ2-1,CASSHTSGSRYNEQFF,TGTGCCAGCAGCCATACTAGCGGGAGCAGGTACAATGAGCAGTTCTTC
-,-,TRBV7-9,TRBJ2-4,CASSPGSRNIQYF,TGTGCCAGCAGCCCGGGTTCACGGAACATTCAGTACTTC
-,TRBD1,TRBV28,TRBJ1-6,CASSLRDRNSPLHF,TGTGCCAGCAGTTTAAGGGACAGGAATTCACCCCTCCACTTT
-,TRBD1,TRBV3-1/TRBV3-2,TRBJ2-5,CASSTRTGGRETQYF,TGTGCCAGCAGCACCCGGACAGGGGGCAGGGAGACCCAGTACTTC
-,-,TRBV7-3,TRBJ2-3,CASSLGVEYTQYF,TGTGCCAGCAGCTTGGGGGTAGAATATACGCAGTATTTT
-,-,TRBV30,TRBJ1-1,CAWSVGFKNTEAFF,TGTGCCTGGAGTGTTGGGTTTAAGAACACTGAAGCTTTCTTT
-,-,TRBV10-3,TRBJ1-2,CAISERTTYGYTF,TGTGCCATCAGTGAGAGGACCACCTATGGCTACACCTTC
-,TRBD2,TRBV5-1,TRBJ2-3,CASSWGLAEDTQYF,TGCGCCAGCAGCTGGGGACTAGCGGAAGATACGCAGTATTTT
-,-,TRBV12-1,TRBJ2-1,CASSPGQCRAYNEQFF,TGTGCCAGCAGCCCGGGACAGTGTCGAGCCTACAATGAGCAGTTCTTC
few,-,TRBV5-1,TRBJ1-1,CASSLPTRNTEAFF,TGCGCCAGCAGTTTACCTACCCGGAACACTGAAGCTTTCTTT
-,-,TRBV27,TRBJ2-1,CASSLRPRGGEQFF,TGTGCCAGCAGTTTAAGGCCCAGGGGCGGTGAGCAGTTCTTC
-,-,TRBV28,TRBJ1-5,CASSSPPSRGNQPQHF,TGTGCCAGCAGTTCCCCCCCCAGCAGGGGCAATCAGCCCCAGCATTTT
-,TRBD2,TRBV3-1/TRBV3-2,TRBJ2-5,CASSQLAGGPRETQYF,TGTGCCAGCAGCCAGCTAGCGGGAGGGCCCCGAGAGACCCAGTACTTC
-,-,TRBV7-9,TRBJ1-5,CASSLAGSNQPQHF,TGTGCCAGCAGCTTAGCGGGGAGCAATCAGCCCCAGCATTTT
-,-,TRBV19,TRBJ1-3,CASRNSGNTIYF,TGTGCCAGTAGAAACTCTGGAAACACCATATATTTT
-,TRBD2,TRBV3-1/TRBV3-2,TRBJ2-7,CASSPSGRHYEQYF,TGTGCCAGCAGCCCAAGCGGGAGACATTACGAGCAGTACTTC
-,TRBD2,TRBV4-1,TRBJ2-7,CASSQLPSGTYEQYF,TGCGCCAGCAGCCAGCTGCCTAGCGGGACCTACGAGCAGTACTTC
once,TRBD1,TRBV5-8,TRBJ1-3,CASSLGQGAGNTIYF,TGTGCCAGCAGCTTGGGACAGGGTGCTGGAAACACCATATATTTT
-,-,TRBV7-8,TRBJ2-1,CASSPYGGRSSYNEQFF,TGTGCCAGCAGCCCATATGGCGGGCGGAGCTCCTACAATGAGCAGTTCTTC
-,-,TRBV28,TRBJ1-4,CASLDMGSEKLFF,TGTGCCAGCTTGGACATGGGGAGTGAAAAACTGTTTTTT
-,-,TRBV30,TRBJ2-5,CAWSRGGGLQETQYF,TGTGCCTGGAGTAGGGGTGGGGGACTCCAAGAGACCCAGTACTTC
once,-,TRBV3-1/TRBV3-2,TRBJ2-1,CASSQDGSSYNEQFF,TGTGCCAGCAGCCAAGATGGATCCTCCTACAATGAGCAGTTCTTC
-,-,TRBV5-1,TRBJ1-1,CASSLAGSLNTEAFF,TGCGCCAGCAGCTTGGCCGGCAGTTTGAACACTGAAGCTTTCTTT
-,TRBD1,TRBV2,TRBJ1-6,CASSDKGSQGGSPLHF,TGTGCCAGCAGTGATAAAGGGAGCCAGGGGGGTTCACCCCTCCACTTT